This TCR beta chain came from a study of T cells in Graves' hyperthyroidism and ophthalmopathy. Points from the study as a whole: Ophthalmopathy prediction by the model preceded onset by a median roughly 6.3 months. The authors' 13 V-J model separated ophthalmopathy from stable hyperthyroidism.

Details on this clonotype: Its antigen remains unidentified.

Amplification of TCR beta CDR3 regions was performed using RNA transcripts as template. Using the HTBI primer set, a first-round RT-PCR was run on the TCR CDR3. One entry per CDR3 protein results from TCRdb running MiXCR on the multiplex PCR reads. Of approximately 640,000 distinct CDR3 sequences in the sample, about 45% were seen once. Exclusions: uncontrolled infection, other autoimmune disease, pregnancy, lactation. The study based diagnoses on clinical symptoms, serum thyroxine and TRAb, thyroid ultrasound and orbital computed tomography. The CDR3 spans 15 residues. V lost 6 bases to trimming and J lost 7 bases; unmatched junction nucleotides: 14. Germline V lookup: CDR1 SQVTM, CDR2 ANQGSEA.

The sequence came from an adult man with Graves' disease, either hyperthyroidism or ophthalmopathy (not recorded which). The rearrangement links TRBV29-1 to TRBJ1-2, with TRBD1 identical over 10 bases. Sample: peripheral blood or thyroid tissue (not recorded which). The CDR3: CSVRTAIDRGLGYTF. Here the CDR3 DNA reads TGCAGCGTGAGGACCGCTATTGACAGGGGGCTTGGCTACACCTTC.